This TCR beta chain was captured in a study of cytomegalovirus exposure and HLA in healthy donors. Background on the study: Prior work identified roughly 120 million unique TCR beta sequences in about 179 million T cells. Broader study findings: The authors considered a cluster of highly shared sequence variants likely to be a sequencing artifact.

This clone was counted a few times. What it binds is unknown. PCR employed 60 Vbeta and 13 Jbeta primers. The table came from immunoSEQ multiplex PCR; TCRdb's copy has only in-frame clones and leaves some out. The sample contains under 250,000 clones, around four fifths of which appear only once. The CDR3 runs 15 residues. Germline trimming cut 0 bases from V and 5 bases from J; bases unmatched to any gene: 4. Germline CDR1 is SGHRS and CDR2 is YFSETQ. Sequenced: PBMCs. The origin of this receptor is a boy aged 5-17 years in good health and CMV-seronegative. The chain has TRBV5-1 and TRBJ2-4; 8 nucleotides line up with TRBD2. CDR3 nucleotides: TGCGCCAGCAGCTTGGATCCTAGCGGGCAAAACATTCAGTACTTC. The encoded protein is CASSLDPSGQNIQYF.